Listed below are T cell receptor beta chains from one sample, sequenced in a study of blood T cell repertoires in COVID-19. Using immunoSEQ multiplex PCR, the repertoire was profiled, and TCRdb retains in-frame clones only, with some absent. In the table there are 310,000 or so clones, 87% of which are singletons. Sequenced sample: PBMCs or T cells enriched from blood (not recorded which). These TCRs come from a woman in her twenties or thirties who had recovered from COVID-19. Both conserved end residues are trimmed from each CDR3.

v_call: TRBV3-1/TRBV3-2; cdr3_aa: ASSQQTGGYYGYT
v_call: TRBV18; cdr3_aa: ASSIRRGDTNYGYT
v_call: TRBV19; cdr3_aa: ASSINRVGNIQY
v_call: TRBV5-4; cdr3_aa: ASSLGQLNEQF
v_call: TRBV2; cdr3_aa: ASSPAGKNTQY
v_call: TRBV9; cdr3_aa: ASSAGDQPQH
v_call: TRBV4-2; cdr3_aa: ASSRSGGPGGELF
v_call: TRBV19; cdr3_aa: ASKERTGTGETEAF
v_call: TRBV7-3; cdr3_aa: ASSPHQRGGTQETQY
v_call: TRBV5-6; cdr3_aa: ASSQRTGGRNTEAF
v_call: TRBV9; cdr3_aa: ASSDSGGVTDTQY
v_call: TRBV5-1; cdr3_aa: ASSRGTGGALAGNTIY
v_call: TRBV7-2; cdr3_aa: ASSYGRGLSEKLF
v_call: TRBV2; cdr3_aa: ASSGTGISQPQH
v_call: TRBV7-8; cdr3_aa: ASSRDRGPVQPQH
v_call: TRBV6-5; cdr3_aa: ASRRRGTGELF
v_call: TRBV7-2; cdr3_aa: ASSHDSENTGELF
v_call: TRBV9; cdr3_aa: ASSVDLGAEAF
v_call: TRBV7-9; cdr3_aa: ASSLIRTEAPYEQY
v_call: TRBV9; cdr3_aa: ASSLRTSAPNTGELF
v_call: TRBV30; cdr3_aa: AWGDDIYQPQH
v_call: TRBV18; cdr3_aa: ASSLAEGAGNTIY
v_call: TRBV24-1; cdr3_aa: ATSDSPGQPNYEQY
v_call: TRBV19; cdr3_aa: ASTRGPGELF
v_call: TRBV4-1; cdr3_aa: ASSLSPGVDYGYT
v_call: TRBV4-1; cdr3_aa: ASSQAMDSFRGNTEAF
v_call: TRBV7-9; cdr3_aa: ASSSRGDSNQPQH
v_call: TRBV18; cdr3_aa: ASSQRTEMNTEAF
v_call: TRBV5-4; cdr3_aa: ASSADRAGQPQH
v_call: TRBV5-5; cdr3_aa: ASSGRLPGKIYGYT
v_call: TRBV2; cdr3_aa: ASRADRGLNYGYT
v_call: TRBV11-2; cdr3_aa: ASSHDSSSGNTIY
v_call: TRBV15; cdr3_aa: ATSRDLGEGYEQY
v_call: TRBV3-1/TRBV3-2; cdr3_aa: ASSQVASTNTEAF
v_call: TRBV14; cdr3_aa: ASSPWDTNTGELF
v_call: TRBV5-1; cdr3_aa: ASSHTGPEKLF
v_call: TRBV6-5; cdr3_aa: ASSTGQGVGTQY
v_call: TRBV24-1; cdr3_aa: ATSDLGQGLHTEAF
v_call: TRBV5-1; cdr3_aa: ASSSSGTSPSRSTDTQY
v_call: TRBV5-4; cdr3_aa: ASAGGTTLPTRQF
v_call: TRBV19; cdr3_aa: ASSMQGADGYT
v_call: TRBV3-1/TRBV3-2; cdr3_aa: ASSHRGAGTNEKLF
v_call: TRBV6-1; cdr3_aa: ASSDMLALGGYT
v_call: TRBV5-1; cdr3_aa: ASSFTGQPYGYT
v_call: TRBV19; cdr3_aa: ASSPADRAHQPQH
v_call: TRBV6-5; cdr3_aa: ASSRGRNNQPQH
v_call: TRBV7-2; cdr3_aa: ASSLNLGQGSGDEQF